A selection of T cell receptor beta chains follows, all from one sample in a study of identical twins' blood T cells. TCRdb processed the 5' RACE reads anew with MiXCR; each CDR3 protein has one entry. The sample carries 350,000 to 400,000 distinct CDR3 sequences, roughly 30% recorded once. Input material: PBMCs. These receptor sequences come from a woman between 18 and 50 years old in good health. CDR3s include the opening cysteine and the closing phenylalanine or tryptophan. The order of the fields is V gene, J gene, D gene, clone size, CDR3 protein, CDR3 DNA. A D gene is named only where the DNA matches it firmly. Clone size is shown for a subset of rows, as once, few, many or a class of expanded clone.

TRBV7-8	TRBJ2-3	TRBD2	.	CASTSVAGFTDTQYF	TGTGCCAGCACCAGCGTAGCGGGATTCACAGATACGCAGTATTTT
TRBV13	TRBJ1-5	.	.	CASSRGQWSNQPQHF	TGTGCCAGCAGCAGAGGACAGTGGAGCAATCAGCCCCAGCATTTT
TRBV10-3	TRBJ2-1	TRBD2	few	CAINGLAGGNEQFF	TGTGCCATCAATGGACTAGCGGGAGGCAATGAGCAGTTCTTC
TRBV4-3	TRBJ1-1	.	few	CASSRTRDGMNTEAFF	TGCGCCAGCAGCCGGACCCGGGACGGAATGAACACTGAAGCTTTCTTT
TRBV5-1	TRBJ2-3	.	.	CASRDQVIWEDTQYF	TGCGCCAGCAGGGACCAGGTGATTTGGGAAGATACGCAGTATTTT
TRBV19	TRBJ1-1	.	many	CATSGDRWNTEAFF	TGTGCCACTTCAGGTGACCGATGGAACACTGAAGCTTTCTTT
TRBV5-1	TRBJ1-2	.	few	CASSPGRLFYGYTF	TGCGCCAGCAGCCCAGGACGGCTATTCTATGGCTACACCTTC
TRBV30	TRBJ1-5	.	.	CAWSPPAFSNQPQHF	TGTGCCTGGAGTCCCCCTGCCTTTAGCAATCAGCCCCAGCATTTT
TRBV6-1	TRBJ1-1	.	.	CASSELGAGSEAFF	TGTGCCAGCAGTGAACTCGGTGCAGGGAGTGAAGCTTTCTTT
TRBV20-1	TRBJ1-3	.	.	CSARDTLTLNTIYF	TGCAGTGCTAGAGATACGCTAACTTTAAACACCATATATTTT
TRBV28	TRBJ2-7	.	.	CASSPTTGTYEQYF	TGTGCCAGCAGCCCAACTACAGGAACCTACGAGCAGTACTTC
TRBV5-1	TRBJ2-3	.	.	CASGGTDTQYF	TGCGCCAGCGGCGGTACAGATACGCAGTATTTT
TRBV9	TRBJ1-1	.	.	CASSPRLGQGVAEAFF	TGTGCCAGCAGCCCCCGGTTAGGGCAGGGTGTTGCTGAAGCTTTCTTT
TRBV6-1	TRBJ1-5	TRBD1	.	CASSEFGTGWPQPQHF	TGTGCCAGCAGTGAGTTCGGGACAGGGTGGCCTCAGCCCCAGCATTTT
TRBV29-1	TRBJ2-5	.	.	CSVEGPETQYF	TGCAGCGTTGAAGGGCCCGAGACCCAGTACTTC
TRBV5-1	TRBJ2-1	TRBD2	few	CASSSGGGVNEQFF	TGCGCCAGCAGTTCTGGCGGGGGGGTGAATGAGCAGTTCTTC
TRBV9	TRBJ2-3	TRBD2	.	CASSVERGTSTQYF	TGTGCCAGCAGCGTAGAGCGGGGGACAAGTACGCAGTATTTT
TRBV7-2	TRBJ1-4	.	.	CASSFGGLGSNEKLFF	TGTGCCAGCAGCTTCGGGGGGCTCGGGTCTAATGAAAAACTGTTTTTT
TRBV18	TRBJ1-1	TRBD1	.	CASSPRAGGSSMNTEAFF	TGTGCCAGCTCACCCCGGGCAGGGGGCTCGTCAATGAACACTGAAGCTTTCTTT
TRBV20-1	TRBJ1-6	TRBD1	.	CSAKTGGYSPLHF	TGCAGTGCTAAAACAGGGGGCTATTCACCCCTCCACTTT
TRBV20-1	TRBJ2-2	TRBD2	few	CSAGAGAGELFF	TGCAGTGCCGGGGCGGGGGCCGGGGAGCTGTTTTTT
TRBV29-1	TRBJ2-3	TRBD2	many	CSVEGGRAADTQYF	TGCAGCGTTGAGGGCGGGAGGGCCGCAGATACGCAGTATTTT
TRBV7-8	TRBJ1-2	.	.	CAGSLGGSRFYGYTF	TGTGCCGGCAGCTTAGGCGGGTCCCGTTTCTATGGCTACACCTTC
TRBV29-1	TRBJ2-5	.	.	CSVALGAQETQYF	TGCAGCGTTGCCCTCGGGGCGCAAGAGACCCAGTACTTC
TRBV20-1	TRBJ1-3	.	.	CSAQADTIYF	TGCAGTGCTCAAGCGGACACCATATATTTT
TRBV10-2	TRBJ2-4	.	.	CASNTRRGQLAKNIQYF	TGCGCCAGCAACACCCGGAGGGGGCAGTTAGCCAAAAACATTCAGTACTTC
TRBV29-1	TRBJ1-1	.	many	CSGYRAGVAEAFF	TGCAGCGGATACAGAGCTGGGGTGGCTGAAGCTTTCTTT
TRBV3-1	TRBJ2-7	TRBD1	few	CASEGDSSYEQYF	TGTGCCAGCGAGGGGGACAGCTCCTACGAGCAGTACTTC
TRBV20-1	TRBJ1-2	.	.	CSARVGSGYTF	TGCAGTGCTAGAGTCGGTAGTGGCTACACCTTC
TRBV11-2	TRBJ1-1	TRBD1	.	CASNEDRTLNTEAFF	TGTGCCAGCAACGAGGACAGGACTTTGAACACTGAAGCTTTCTTT
TRBV19	TRBJ1-2	TRBD1	few	CASSPVGQGGYGYTF	TGTGCCAGTAGTCCGGTCGGACAGGGCGGTTATGGCTACACCTTC
TRBV6-2/TRBV6-3	TRBJ1-1	.	.	CASSRGRLEAFF	TGTGCCAGCAGCCGGGGACGGCTTGAAGCTTTCTTT
TRBV9	TRBJ2-1	.	.	CASSVGRAVRYNEQFF	TGTGCCAGCAGCGTAGGAAGAGCAGTTCGCTACAATGAGCAGTTCTTC
TRBV12-3/TRBV12-4	TRBJ1-2	.	.	CASSLSPGWDGYTF	TGTGCCAGCAGTTTAAGCCCGGGTTGGGATGGCTACACCTTC
TRBV20-1	TRBJ2-1	TRBD1	few	CSALRTGVSEQFF	TGCAGTGCTCTCCGGACAGGGGTCAGTGAGCAGTTCTTC
TRBV29-1	TRBJ2-3	.	many	CSVDGSTDTQYF	TGCAGCGTTGACGGTAGCACAGATACGCAGTATTTT
TRBV27	TRBJ2-4	.	.	CASSPPVTFGAKNIQYF	TGTGCCAGCAGTCCCCCGGTAACCTTCGGGGCCAAAAACATTCAGTACTTC
TRBV5-6	TRBJ1-3	.	.	CASSQTGNQGNTIYF	TGTGCCAGCAGTCAGACCGGGAACCAGGGGAACACCATATATTTT
TRBV20-1	TRBJ2-1	.	.	CSARRQWRNNEQFF	TGCAGTGCAAGGCGGCAGTGGAGGAACAATGAGCAGTTCTTC
TRBV20-1	TRBJ2-1	.	.	CSARVDSVWNEQFF	TGCAGTGCTAGAGTAGACTCCGTTTGGAATGAGCAGTTCTTC
TRBV25-1	TRBJ2-7	TRBD1	.	CASSDLQGSAYEQYF	TGTGCCAGCAGTGACCTACAGGGGAGTGCCTACGAGCAGTACTTC
TRBV6-2/TRBV6-3	TRBJ2-5	.	few	CASSYSGNGETQYF	TGTGCCAGCAGTTACTCGGGCAACGGAGAGACCCAGTACTTC
TRBV2	TRBJ1-1	TRBD1	many	CASIVTGGTEAFF	TGTGCCAGCATTGTGACAGGGGGCACTGAAGCTTTCTTT
TRBV7-9	TRBJ1-4	.	few	CASSLPHEKLFF	TGTGCCAGCAGCCTGCCACATGAAAAACTGTTTTTT
TRBV9	TRBJ2-1	.	.	CASSVYGDHEQFF	TGTGCCAGCAGCGTATATGGGGACCATGAGCAGTTCTTC
TRBV20-1	TRBJ1-1	.	few	CSAQRASDTEAFF	TGCAGTGCTCAGAGGGCGTCTGACACTGAAGCTTTCTTT
TRBV20-1	TRBJ2-3	TRBD2	.	CSARLAGGYTQYF	TGCAGTGCTCGACTAGCGGGGGGGTATACGCAGTATTTT
TRBV20-1	TRBJ1-2	TRBD1	many	CSASQGAQGYTF	TGCAGTGCTAGTCAGGGGGCGCAAGGCTACACCTTC
TRBV5-1	TRBJ2-3	.	once	CASSLNGVPDTQYF	TGCGCCAGCAGCTTGAACGGGGTTCCAGATACGCAGTATTTT
TRBV6-5	TRBJ2-5	TRBD2	few	CASSPQTSGVRAQYF	TGTGCCAGCAGCCCTCAGACTAGCGGTGTGCGGGCCCAGTACTTC
TRBV6-2/TRBV6-3	TRBJ2-7	TRBD2	.	CASSYTTSGRNEQYF	TGTGCCAGCAGTTACACGACTAGCGGGAGAAACGAGCAGTACTTC
TRBV18	TRBJ2-1	.	.	CASSGLGVNSYNEQFF	TGTGCCAGCTCGGGCTTGGGGGTAAACTCCTACAATGAGCAGTTCTTC